This T cell receptor beta chain appears in the sequencing data of a study of cytomegalovirus exposure and HLA in healthy donors. Germline CDR1 and CDR2: KGHSH and LQKENI. The CDR3 runs to 10 residues. V dropped 2 bases and J dropped 9 bases, with 4 bases sitting between them. Primers for the PCR totalled 60 Vbeta and 13 Jbeta. TCRdb's table, derived via immunoSEQ multiplex PCR, lists solely in-frame clones and lacks some. The repertoire has 250,000 or so clones, approximately 81% of them found once; the top ten carry over 1%. The receptor comes from a human donor in good health. The sequenced sample consisted of PBMCs. V gene TRBV18 combines with J gene TRBJ1-1; D remains ambiguous. This CDR3 is CASSPVKAFF. The CDR3 DNA reads TGTGCCAGCTCACCAGTTAAAGCTTTCTTT.